These 8 T cell receptor beta chains came from one sample sequenced in a study of patients and donors after allogeneic stem cell transplantation. TCRdb itself ran the RT-PCR reads through MiXCR, one entry per CDR3 protein. The sample lists about 960,000 distinct CDR3 sequences; about a sixth were seen once. Sequencing input: blood, either unsorted or a sorted T cell fraction (not recorded which). The receptors were gathered from a human donor who was either an allogeneic HSCT recipient or a stem cell or donor lymphocyte infusion donor (not recorded which). It is not recorded whose cells these are; they may come from a transplant donor.

The chain joins TRBV12-3 or TRBV12-4 to TRBJ2-1; D gene uncertain. Trimming took 3 bases from V and 4 from J, leaving 10 bases between them. The CDR3 totals 14 residues. Here the CDR3 DNA reads TGTGCCAGCAGTTTGTGGGCCGAATACAATGAGCAGTTCTTC. Encoded protein: CASSLWAEYNEQFF.

This clonotype has more than one count but fewer than ten. V is TRBV21-1 and J is TRBJ2-1; TRBD2, as called in the table, went unchecked against the DNA. TRBV21-1 is a pseudogene. The length of the CDR3 is 15 residues. Here the CDR3 DNA reads TGTGCCAAGAGCTCAAGGACTAGGTCCTACAATGAGCAGTTCTTC. This sequence encodes CAKSSRTRSYNEQFF.

The chain has TRBV30 and TRBJ2-2; TRBD1 might be the D (6 bases). Between the trimmed V and J ends, which lost 7 bases and 2 bases, there was a span of 14 bases. The germline V gene encodes CDR1 GTSNPN and CDR2 SVGIG (reference sequence). The CDR3 sequence is 14 residues long. CDR3 coding DNA: TGTGCCTCGCCAACCGGGACAAACACCGGGGAGCTGTTTTTT. Translating it yields CASPTGTNTGELFF.

This clonotype has just a few counts. This rearrangement joins TRBV9 to TRBJ2-1; 12 nucleotides match TRBD1. Germline CDR1 SGDLS, CDR2 YYNGEE. The V segment lost 1 base and the J segment 8 bases; nucleotides outside the gene matches: 4. This CDR3 contains 15 residues. The CDR3 nucleotides are TGTGCCAGCAGCGTACCGGGACAGGGGGCCCATGAGCAGTTCTTC. Translated: CASSVPGQGAHEQFF.

This clonotype was picked up a small number of times. The V gene is TRBV2, the J gene TRBJ1-1; D perhaps matches TRBD1 (6 bases). The CDR3 covers 14 residues. Germline V CDR1 and CDR2: SNHLY, FYNNEI. Trimming took off 5 bases at V and 4 bases at J, with 14 bases between the two ends. As DNA, the CDR3 is TGTGCCAGCAGTCCCGGGACATTTCGCACTGAAGCTTTCTTT. Protein sequence: CASSPGTFRTEAFF.

This clonotype has just a few counts. The chain links TRBV20-1 to TRBJ1-2; possibly TRBD1 for D (5 bases). The CDR3 is 14 amino acids. With 5 bases removed from V and 8 bases from J, the gap between germline ends came to 21 bases. Germline V CDR1 and CDR2: DFQATT, SNEGSKA (reference sequence). The CDR3 spells CSAQDTGGMRGYTF. DNA of the CDR3: TGCAGTGCTCAAGACACAGGCGGTATGAGGGGCTACACCTTC.

The chain combines TRBV5-1 with TRBJ2-1; D might be TRBD1 or TRBD2, each matching 6 bases. This CDR3 has 16 amino acids. Per germline, CDR1 SGHRS and CDR2 YFSETQ. The V and J ends lost 0 bases and 8 bases respectively, with 18 bases between them. CDR3 nucleotide sequence: TGCGCCAGCAGCTTGGAATGGATACCGGGGGCCGATGAGCAGTTCTTC. Translating it yields CASSLEWIPGADEQFF.

The V call is TRBV5-1, the J call TRBJ1-4; 8 positions match TRBD1. The germline gives CDR1 SGHRS, CDR2 YFSETQ. This CDR3 contains 16 residues. With 7 bases clipped from V and 6 bases from J, the junction kept 14 bases outside the gene matches. CDR3 protein: CASGDRGRNSDEKLFF. The CDR3 DNA sequence: TGCGCCAGCGGAGACAGGGGAAGAAACTCGGATGAAAAACTGTTTTTT.